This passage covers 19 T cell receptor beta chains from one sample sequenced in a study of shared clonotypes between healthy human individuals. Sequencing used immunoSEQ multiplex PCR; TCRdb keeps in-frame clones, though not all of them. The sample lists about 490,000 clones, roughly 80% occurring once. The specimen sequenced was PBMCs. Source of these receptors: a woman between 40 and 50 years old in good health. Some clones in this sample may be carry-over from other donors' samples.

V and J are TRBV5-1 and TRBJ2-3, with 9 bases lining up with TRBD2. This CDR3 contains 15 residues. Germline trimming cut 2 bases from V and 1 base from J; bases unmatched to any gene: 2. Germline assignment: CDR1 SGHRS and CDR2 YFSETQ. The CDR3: CASSLGGRGTDTQYF. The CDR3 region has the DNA TGCGCCAGCAGCTTAGGCGGGAGGGGCACAGATACGCAGTATTTT.

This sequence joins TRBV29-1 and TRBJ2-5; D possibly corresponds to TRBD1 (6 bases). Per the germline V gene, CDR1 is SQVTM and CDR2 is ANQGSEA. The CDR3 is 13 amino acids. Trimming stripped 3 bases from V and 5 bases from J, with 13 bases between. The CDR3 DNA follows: TGCAGCGTTGAGAGGCAGGGGTGGGAGACCCAGTACTTC. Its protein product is CSVERQGWETQYF.

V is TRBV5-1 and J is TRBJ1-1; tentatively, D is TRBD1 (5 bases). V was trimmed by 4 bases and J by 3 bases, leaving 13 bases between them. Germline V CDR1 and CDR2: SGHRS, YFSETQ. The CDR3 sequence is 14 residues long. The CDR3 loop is CASSREAGDTEAFF. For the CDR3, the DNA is TGCGCCAGCAGCAGGGAAGCGGGGGACACTGAAGCTTTCTTT.

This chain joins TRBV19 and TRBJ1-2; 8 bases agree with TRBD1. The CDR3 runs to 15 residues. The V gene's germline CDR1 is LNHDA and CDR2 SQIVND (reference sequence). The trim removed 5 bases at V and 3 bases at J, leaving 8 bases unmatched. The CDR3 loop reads CASSPGQGRDYGYTF. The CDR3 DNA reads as TGTGCCAGTAGTCCAGGACAGGGCCGGGACTATGGCTACACCTTC.

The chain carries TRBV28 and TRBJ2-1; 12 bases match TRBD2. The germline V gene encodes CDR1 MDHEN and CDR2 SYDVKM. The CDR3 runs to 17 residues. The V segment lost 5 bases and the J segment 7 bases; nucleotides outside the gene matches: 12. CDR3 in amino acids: CASSPLFLAGGENEQFF. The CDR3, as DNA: TGTGCCAGCAGTCCCCTGTTCCTAGCGGGAGGGGAAAATGAGCAGTTCTTC.

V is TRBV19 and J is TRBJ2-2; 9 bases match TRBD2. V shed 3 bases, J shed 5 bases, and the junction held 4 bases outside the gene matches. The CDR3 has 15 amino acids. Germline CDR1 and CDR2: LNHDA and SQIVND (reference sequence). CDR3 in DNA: TGTGCCAGTAGTATTTCTAGCGGGATTACCGGGGAGCTGTTTTTT. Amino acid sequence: CASSISSGITGELFF.

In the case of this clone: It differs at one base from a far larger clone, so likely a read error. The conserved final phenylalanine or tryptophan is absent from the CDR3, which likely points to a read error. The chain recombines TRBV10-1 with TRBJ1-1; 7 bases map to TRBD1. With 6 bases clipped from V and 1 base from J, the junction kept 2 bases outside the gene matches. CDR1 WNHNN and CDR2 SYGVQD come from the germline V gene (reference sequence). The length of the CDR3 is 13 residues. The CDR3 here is CASRQGTNTEAFL. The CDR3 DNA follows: TGCGCCAGCAGACAGGGGACGAACACTGAAGCTTTCCTT.

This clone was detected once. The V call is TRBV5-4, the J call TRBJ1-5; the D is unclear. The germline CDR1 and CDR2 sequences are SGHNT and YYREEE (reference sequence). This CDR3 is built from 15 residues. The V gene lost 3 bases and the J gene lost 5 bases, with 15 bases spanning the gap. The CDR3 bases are TGTGCCAGCAGCTCCCGCGGGGAACGAGATCAGCCCCAGCATTTT. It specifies CASSSRGERDQPQHF.

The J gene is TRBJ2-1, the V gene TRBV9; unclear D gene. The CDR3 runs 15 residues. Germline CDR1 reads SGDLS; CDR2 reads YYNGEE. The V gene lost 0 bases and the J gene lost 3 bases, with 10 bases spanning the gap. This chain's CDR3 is CASSVDSWDYNEQFF. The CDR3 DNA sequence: TGTGCCAGCAGCGTAGACTCCTGGGACTACAATGAGCAGTTCTTC.

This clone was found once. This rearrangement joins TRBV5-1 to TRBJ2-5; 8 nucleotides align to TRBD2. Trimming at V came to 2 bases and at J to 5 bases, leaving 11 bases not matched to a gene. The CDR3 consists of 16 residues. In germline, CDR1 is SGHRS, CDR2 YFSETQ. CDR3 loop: CASSFTGTSRGETQYF. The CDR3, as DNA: TGCGCCAGCAGCTTTACCGGGACTAGTCGAGGGGAGACCCAGTACTTC.

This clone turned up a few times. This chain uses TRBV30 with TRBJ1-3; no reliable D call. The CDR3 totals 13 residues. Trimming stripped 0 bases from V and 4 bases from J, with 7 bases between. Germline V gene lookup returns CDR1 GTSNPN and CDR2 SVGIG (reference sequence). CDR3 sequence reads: CAWSVQHGNTIYF. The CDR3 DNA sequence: TGTGCCTGGAGTGTACAGCACGGAAACACCATATATTTT. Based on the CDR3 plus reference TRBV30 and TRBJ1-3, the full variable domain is SQTIHQWPATLVQPVGSPLSLECTVEGTSNPNLYWYRQAAGRGLQLLFYSVGIGQISSEVPQNLSASRPQDRQFILSSKKLLLSDSGFYLCAWSVQHGNTIYFGEGSWLTVV.

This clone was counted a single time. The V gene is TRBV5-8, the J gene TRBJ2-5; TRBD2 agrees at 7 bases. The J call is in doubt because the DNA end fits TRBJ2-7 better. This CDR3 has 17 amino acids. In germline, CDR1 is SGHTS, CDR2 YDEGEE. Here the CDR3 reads CASTLPPFRGLIYEQYF. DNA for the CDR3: TGTGCCAGCACTCTTCCCCCCTTCCGGGGACTAATCTACGAGCAGTACTTC.

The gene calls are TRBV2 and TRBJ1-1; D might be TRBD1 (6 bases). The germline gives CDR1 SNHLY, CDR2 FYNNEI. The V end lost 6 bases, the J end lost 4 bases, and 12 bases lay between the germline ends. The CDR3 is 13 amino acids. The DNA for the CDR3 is TGTGCCAGCAGAGCCAGGGGCTCCACTGAAGCTTTCTTT. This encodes CASRARGSTEAFF.

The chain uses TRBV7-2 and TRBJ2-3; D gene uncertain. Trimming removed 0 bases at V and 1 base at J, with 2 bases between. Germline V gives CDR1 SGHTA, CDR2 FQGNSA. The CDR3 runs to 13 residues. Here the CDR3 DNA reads TGTGCCAGCAGCTTAGCGCGCACAGATACGCAGTATTTT. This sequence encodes CASSLARTDTQYF.

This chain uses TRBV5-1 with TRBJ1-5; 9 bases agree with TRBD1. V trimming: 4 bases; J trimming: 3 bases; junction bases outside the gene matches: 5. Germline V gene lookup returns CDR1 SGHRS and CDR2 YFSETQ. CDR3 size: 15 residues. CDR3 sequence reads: CASSPGTGINQPQHF. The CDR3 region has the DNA TGCGCCAGCAGCCCCGGGACAGGGATCAATCAGCCCCAGCATTTT.

In DNA, the CDR3 is TGCGCCAGCAGCCATGAATCATCATCTGGGAAGGGCTACAATGAGCAGTTCTTC. Protein product: CASSHESSSGKGYNEQFF. J is TRBJ2-1 and V is TRBV4-1, with D hard to call. Trimming left V 3 bases short and J 3 bases short, with 21 bases between. In germline, CDR1 is MGHRA, CDR2 YSYEKL. The CDR3 extends over 18 amino acids.

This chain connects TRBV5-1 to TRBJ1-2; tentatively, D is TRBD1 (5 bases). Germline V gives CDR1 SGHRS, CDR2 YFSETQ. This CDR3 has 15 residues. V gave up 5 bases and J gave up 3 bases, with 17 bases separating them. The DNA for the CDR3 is TGCGCCAGCAGACGAGGGGTCGCCGAGGACTATGGCTACACCTTC. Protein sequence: CASRRGVAEDYGYTF.

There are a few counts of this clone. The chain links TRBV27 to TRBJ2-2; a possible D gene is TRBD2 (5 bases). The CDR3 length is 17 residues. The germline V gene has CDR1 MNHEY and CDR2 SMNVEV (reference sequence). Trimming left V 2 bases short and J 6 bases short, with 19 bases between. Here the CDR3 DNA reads TGTGCCAGCAGTTTAAGACCCGCGGGTGTTGGGGCCGGGGAGCTGTTTTTT. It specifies CASSLRPAGVGAGELFF.

This CDR3 reads CASSGWGGSSTDTQYF. CDR3 bases: TGTGCCAGCAGTGGATGGGGAGGGTCGAGCACAGATACGCAGTATTTT. J is TRBJ2-3 and V is TRBV27, with 7 bases aligning to TRBD2. Germline V gene data show CDR1 as MNHEY and CDR2 as SMNVEV (reference sequence). CDR3 length: 16 amino acids. V shed 5 bases and J 0 bases; nucleotides not matched to a gene: 8.